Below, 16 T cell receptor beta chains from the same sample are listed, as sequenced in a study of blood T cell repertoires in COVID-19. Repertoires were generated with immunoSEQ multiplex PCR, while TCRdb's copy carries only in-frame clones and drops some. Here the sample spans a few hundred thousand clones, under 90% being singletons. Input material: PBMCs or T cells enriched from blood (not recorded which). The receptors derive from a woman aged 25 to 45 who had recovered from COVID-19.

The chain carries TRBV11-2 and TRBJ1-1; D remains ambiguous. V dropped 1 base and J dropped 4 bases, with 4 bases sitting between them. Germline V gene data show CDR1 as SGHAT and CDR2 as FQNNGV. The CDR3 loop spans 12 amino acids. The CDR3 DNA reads TGTGCCAGCAGCTTAGCGTTCACTGAAGCTTTCTTT. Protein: CASSLAFTEAFF.

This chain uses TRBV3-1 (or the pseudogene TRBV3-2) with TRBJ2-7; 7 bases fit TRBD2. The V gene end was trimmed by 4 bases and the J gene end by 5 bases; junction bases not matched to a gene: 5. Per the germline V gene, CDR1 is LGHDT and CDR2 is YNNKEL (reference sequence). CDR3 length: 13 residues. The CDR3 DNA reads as TGTGCCAGCAGCCGGCGGGGAGGGGACGAGCAGTACTTC. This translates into CASSRRGGDEQYF.

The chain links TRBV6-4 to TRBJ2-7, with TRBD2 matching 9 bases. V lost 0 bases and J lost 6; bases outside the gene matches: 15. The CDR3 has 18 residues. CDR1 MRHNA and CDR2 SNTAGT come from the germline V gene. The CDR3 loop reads CASSDSPSGNTLRGEQYF. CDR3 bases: TGTGCCAGCAGTGACTCGCCTAGCGGGAATACTCTGCGGGGCGAGCAGTACTTC.

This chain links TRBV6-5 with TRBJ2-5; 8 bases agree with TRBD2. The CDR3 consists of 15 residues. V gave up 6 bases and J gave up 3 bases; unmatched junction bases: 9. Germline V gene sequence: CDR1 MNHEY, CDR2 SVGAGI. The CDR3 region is CASRNPGLGKETQYF. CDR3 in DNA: TGTGCCAGCAGGAACCCGGGACTAGGAAAAGAGACCCAGTACTTC.

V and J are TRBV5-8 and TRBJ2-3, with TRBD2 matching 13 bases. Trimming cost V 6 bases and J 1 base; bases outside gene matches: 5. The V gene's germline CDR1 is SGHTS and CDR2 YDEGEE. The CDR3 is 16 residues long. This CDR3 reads CASTSGLAGRTDTQYF. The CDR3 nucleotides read TGTGCCAGCACCTCGGGACTAGCGGGGCGCACAGATACGCAGTATTTT.

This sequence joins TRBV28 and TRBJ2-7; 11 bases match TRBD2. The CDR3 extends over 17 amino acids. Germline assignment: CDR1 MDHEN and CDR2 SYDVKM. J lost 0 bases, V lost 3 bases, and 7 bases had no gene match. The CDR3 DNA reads TGTGCCAGCAGTTTCGCGGAGACTAGCGGGGCCTCCTACGAGCAGTACTTC. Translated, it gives CASSFAETSGASYEQYF.

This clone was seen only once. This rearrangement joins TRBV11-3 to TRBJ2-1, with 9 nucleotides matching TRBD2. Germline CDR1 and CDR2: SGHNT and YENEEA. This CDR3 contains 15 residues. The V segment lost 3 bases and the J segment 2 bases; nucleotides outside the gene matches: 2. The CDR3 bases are TGTGCCAGCAGCTTGCGGGAGGGGGCCTACAATGAGCAGTTCTTC. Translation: CASSLREGAYNEQFF.

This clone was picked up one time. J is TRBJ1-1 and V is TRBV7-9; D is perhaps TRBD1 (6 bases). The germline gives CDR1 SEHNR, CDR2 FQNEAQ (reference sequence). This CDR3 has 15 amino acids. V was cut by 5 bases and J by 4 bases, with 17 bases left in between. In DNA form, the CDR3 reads TGTGCCAGCAGCCTAGGGATAACAGGGAGCACTGAAGCTTTCTTT. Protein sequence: CASSLGITGSTEAFF.

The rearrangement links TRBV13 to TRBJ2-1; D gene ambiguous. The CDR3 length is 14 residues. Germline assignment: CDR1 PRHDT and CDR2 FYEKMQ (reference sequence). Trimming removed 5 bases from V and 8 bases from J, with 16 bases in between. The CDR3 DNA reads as TGTGCCAGCAGCCTAAGACCCGGTCGGGATGAGCAGTTCTTC. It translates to CASSLRPGRDEQFF.

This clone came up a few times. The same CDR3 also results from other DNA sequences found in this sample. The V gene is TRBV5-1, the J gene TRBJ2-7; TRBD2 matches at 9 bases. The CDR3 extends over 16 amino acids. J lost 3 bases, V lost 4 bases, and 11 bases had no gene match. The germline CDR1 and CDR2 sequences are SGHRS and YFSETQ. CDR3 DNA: TGCGCCAGCAGCCGTGGGGGGGCTAGCGGGATCTACGAGCAGTACTTC. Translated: CASSRGGASGIYEQYF.

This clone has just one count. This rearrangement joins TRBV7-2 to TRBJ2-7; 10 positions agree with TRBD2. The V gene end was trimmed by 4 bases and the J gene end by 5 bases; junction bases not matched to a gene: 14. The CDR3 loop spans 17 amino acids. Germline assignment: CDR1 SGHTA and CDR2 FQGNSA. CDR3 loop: CASSSLGLAGESHEQYF. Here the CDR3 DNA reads TGTGCCAGCAGCTCCCTCGGCCTAGCGGGAGAGTCCCACGAGCAGTACTTC. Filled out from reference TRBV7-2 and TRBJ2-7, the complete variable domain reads GAGVSQSPSNKVTEKGKDVELRCDPISGHTALYWYRQSLGQGLEFLIYFQGNSAPDKSGLPSDRFSAERTGGSVSTLTIQRTQQEDSAVYLCASSSLGLAGESHEQYFGPGTRLTVT.

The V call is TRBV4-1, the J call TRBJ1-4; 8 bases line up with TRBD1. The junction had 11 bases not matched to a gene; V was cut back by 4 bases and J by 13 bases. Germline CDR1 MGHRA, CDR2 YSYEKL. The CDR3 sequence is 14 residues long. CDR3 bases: TGCGCCAGCAGCCGAACCTCCGGGACAGGTGGACTGTTTTTT. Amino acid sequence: CASSRTSGTGGLFF.

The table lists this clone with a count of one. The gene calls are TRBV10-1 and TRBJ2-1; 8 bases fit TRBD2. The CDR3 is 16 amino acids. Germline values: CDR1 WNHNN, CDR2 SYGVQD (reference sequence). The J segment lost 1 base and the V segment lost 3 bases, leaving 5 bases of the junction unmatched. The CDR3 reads CASSDSSGGSYNEQFF. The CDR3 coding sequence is TGCGCCAGCAGTGATTCCAGCGGGGGATCCTACAATGAGCAGTTCTTC.

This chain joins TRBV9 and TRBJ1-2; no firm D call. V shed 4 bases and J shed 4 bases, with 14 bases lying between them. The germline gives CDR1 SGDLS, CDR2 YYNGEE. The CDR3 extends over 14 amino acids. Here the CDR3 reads CASSPGVGGYGYTF. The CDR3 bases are TGTGCCAGCAGCCCCGGGGTGGGCGGCTATGGCTACACCTTC.

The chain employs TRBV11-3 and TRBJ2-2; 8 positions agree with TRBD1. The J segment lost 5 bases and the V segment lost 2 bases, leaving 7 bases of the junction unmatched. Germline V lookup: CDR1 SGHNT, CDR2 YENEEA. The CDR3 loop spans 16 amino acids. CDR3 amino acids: CASSLSGTGETGELFF. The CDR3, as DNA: TGTGCCAGCAGCTTATCTGGGACAGGCGAGACCGGGGAGCTGTTTTTT.

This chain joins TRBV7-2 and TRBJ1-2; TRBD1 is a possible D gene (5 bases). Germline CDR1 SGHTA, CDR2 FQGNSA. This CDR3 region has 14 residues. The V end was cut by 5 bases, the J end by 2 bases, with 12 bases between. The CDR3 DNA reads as TGTGCCAGCAGCATCAACGGGGGGAACTATGGCTACACCTTC. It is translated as CASSINGGNYGYTF.